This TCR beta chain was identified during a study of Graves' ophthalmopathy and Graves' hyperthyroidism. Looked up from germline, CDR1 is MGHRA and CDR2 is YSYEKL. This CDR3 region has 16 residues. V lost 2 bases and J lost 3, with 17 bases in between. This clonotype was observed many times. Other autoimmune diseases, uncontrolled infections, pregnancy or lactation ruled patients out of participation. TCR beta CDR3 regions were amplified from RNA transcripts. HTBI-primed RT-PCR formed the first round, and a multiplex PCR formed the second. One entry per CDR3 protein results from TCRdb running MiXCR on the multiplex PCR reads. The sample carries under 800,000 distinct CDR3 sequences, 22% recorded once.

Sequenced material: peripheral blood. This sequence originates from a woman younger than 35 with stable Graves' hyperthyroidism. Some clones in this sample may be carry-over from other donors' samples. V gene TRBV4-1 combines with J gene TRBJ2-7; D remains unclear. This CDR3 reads CASSQLDLLTYYEQYF. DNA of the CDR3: TGCGCCAGCAGCCAACTCGACTTACTCACATACTACGAGCAGTACTTC.